This note documents a single TCR beta chain sequence. The antigen is undetermined. The data were taken from a study of post-analysis software for immune sequencing data. On the study more broadly: The patients showed relapsing-remitting, secondary progressive and progressive-relapsing multiple sclerosis courses.

CDR1 and CDR2 (germline): SGHDT, YYEEEE. The V end was cut by 3 bases, the J end by 4 bases, with 8 bases between. The CDR3 sequence is 13 residues long. Broader study findings: Same-batch preparations were strongly co-clustered by F measure. Multiple sclerosis patients had significantly lower normalized Chao1 diversity than controls. Patients showed TRBV5-6, TRBV5-1 and TRBV20-1 among four to six TRBV segments more frequent than in controls.

Every TCR beta cDNA library bore unique molecular identifiers. Input amounts of about 0.85 to 10 million T cells were used. These gave approximately 500,000 cDNA molecules, so each molecule approximated one T cell. Each CDR3 protein is one row after TCRdb ran MiXCR on the PCR reads. Among some 800,000 distinct CDR3 sequences listed, about 45% were seen once. The genes are TRBV5-6 and TRBJ2-1, with D uncertain. This clonotype was obtained from a girl aged 10-17 years with multiple sclerosis. Material for sequencing was blood. The CDR3 protein is CASSSTAYNEQFF. The CDR3 region has the DNA TGTGCCAGCAGCTCGACTGCTTACAATGAGCAGTTCTTC.